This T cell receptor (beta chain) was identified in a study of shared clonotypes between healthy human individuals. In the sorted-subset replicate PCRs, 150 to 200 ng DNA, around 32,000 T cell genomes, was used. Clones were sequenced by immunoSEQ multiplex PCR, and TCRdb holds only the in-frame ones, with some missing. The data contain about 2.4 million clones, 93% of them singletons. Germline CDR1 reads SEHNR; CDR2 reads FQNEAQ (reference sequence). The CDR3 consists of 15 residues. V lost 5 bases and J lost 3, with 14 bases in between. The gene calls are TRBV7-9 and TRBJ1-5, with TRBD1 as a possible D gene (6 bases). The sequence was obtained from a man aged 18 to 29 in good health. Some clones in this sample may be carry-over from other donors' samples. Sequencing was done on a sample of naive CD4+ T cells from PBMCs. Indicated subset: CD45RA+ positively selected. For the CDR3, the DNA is TGTGCCAGCAGCCACACCCGGGACAACAATCAGCCCCAGCATTTT. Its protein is CASSHTRDNNQPQHF.